This T cell receptor beta chain is from a study of cytomegalovirus exposure and HLA in healthy donors. Overall study findings and caveats: TCR beta V segments were, for the most part, productive about 87% or about 30% of the time in an earlier analysis. TCR association rates varied by HLA locus in a later analysis, with DRB1 highest and HLA-C lowest.

It was with 60 Vbeta and 13 Jbeta primers that the PCR ran. Measured with immunoSEQ multiplex PCR; TCRdb has only the in-frame clones, and not every one. The table includes 150,000 to 200,000 clones, around 81% detected once. Comments on this clone: Its cognate antigen is unknown.

V lost 0 bases and J 8 bases, leaving 8 bases between the germline ends. CDR3 length: 12 amino acids. In germline, CDR1 is SGDLS, CDR2 YYNGEE. Sequenced input: PBMCs. The sequence was collected from a man between 40 and 49 years old in good health and CMV-seronegative. The rearrangement links TRBV9 to TRBJ1-1, with D perhaps matching TRBD1 (5 bases). The DNA for the CDR3 is TGTGCCAGCAGCGTAGTCGGGGGGGAAGCTTTCTTT. It specifies CASSVVGGEAFF.